This entry concerns a single T cell receptor beta chain. The data were taken from a study of blood T cell repertoires in COVID-19. Study background: Collection of acute and convalescent COVID-19 samples took place in the United States, Italy and Spain.

Original methodology: Scientists estimated how many nucleated cells there were by amplifying reference gene primers. Assay used: immunoSEQ multiplex PCR; TCRdb lists only in-frame clones, some missing. For V, J and clone size, that table is used; D and trimming come from the DNA. The sample yields tens of thousands of clones, about 91% seen once. V was shortened by 4 bases and J by 4 bases, with 11 bases between the two germline ends. Germline V gives CDR1 SGHTS, CDR2 YDEGEE. This CDR3 comprises 14 residues. The TCR comes from a woman aged 70 to 79 with active COVID-19. The chain uses TRBV5-8 and TRBJ2-2, with D possibly matching TRBD2 (6 bases). The sequenced sample was peripheral blood. CDR3 amino acids: CASSPRGFTGELFF. The DNA for the CDR3 is TGTGCCAGCAGCCCTCGGGGGTTCACCGGGGAGCTGTTTTTT.